This T cell receptor beta chain was recovered during a study of Ad26.COV2.S vaccination and SARS-CoV-2 variants (dated by TCRdb to the early 2020s). Looking at the study overall: Donors in the vaccine arm were drawn from COV1001, a phase I-IIa trial of Ad26.COV2.S in healthy adults that was multicentre, randomized, double-blind and placebo-controlled. Ad26.COV2.S was given intramuscularly at 5x10^10 or 1x10^11 viral particles, as a single shot or as two shots 56 days apart. TCRbeta repertoire sequencing was used to assess the specificity and breadth of SARS-CoV-2-reactive T cell receptors after Ad26.COV2.S vaccination. A total of around 32 samples were included in the TCR-sequenced set, comprising roughly 19 Ad26.COV2.S vaccine recipients, 5 placebo recipients and 8 SARS-CoV-2 convalescent individuals. Trial participants were randomized into five groups of five: low-dose or high-dose Ad26.COV2.S given once or twice, or placebo on both occasions. Throughout the experiments and outcome assessment, investigators stayed blinded to trial group allocation.

Comments on this clone: Its target antigen remains unknown. No much larger clone is present one base from it, and per-base qualities are unavailable.

The treatment or condition label on this specimen signifies: roughly 19 received Ad26.COV2.S at low or high dose, single or two shots; 5 received placebo; per-sample allocation not given. Repertoires of vaccine and placebo recipients were sequenced from samples taken on day 63 after the first injection. In Cohort 1b, some 25 adults aged 18-55 years were enrolled at a single site in Boston, USA, between 29 July and 7 August 2020. Ad26.COV2.S consisted of a replication-incompetent adenovirus type 26 vector by which a prefusion-stabilized SARS-CoV-2 spike protein from the original Wuhan strain was expressed. General findings and caveats noted by the study authors: Comparing responses between vaccine doses or regimens was not something the study was powered to do. Vaccine and placebo recipients had similar non-spike TCR breadth, a finding consistent with the vaccine containing only spike. It was noted by the authors that total T cell responses may have been underestimated by the TCR breadth and depth analyses. Spike-specific TCR breadth was higher in Ad26.COV2.S recipients than in placebo recipients (P = 0.0014). Substantial breadth of spike-specific CD8+ and CD4+ T cell responses was reported after vaccination.

The immunoSEQ Assay was the method used to sequence TCRbeta CDR3 regions. After extraction, genomic DNA underwent amplification by bias-controlled multiplex PCR, followed by high-throughput sequencing. The authors' pipeline ran thus. To quantify the absolute abundance of each unique TCRbeta CDR3 region, sequences were collapsed and filtered. T cell fraction was estimated by normalizing TCRbeta template counts to usable DNA, which was measured by amplifying reference genes present in all nucleated cells. Repertoire TCRs were annotated as SARS-CoV-2-specific by exact matching of V gene, CDR3 amino acid sequence and J gene to a known reactive TCR set. The reference SARS-CoV-2 TCR set came from MIRA and was filtered for enrichment in COVID-19-positive ImmuneCODE repertoires, removing public or cross-reactive TCRs. Based on the MIRA antigens, annotated TCRs were further analysed at the level of specific ORF or position within ORF. Breadth was defined as annotated unique rearrangements over total unique productive rearrangements; depth was the summed frequency of those rearrangements. Two-sided Wilcoxon rank-sum tests were applied when comparing TCR breadth between groups. TCRdb's version of the immuneACCESS table is confined to in-frame rearrangements and falls short of the full clone set. An unresolved V gene accounts for under half of the shortfall where checked; the remainder is of unknown origin. V and J calls and clone size are given by that table; D and trimming were obtained from the DNA. The sample yields over 400,000 clones; about nine tenths were counted once. Around 4.2% of the sample goes to the ten largest clones.

The CDR3 sequence holds 14 residues, the cysteine and phenylalanine included. This entry keeps only the CDR3 DNA: 42 bases, framed from base 1. V loses 2 bases of germline sequence and J loses 0 bases, and the interval between the two ends is 2 bases. CDR1 is given as MRHNA and CDR2 as SNTAGT, both from the germline V gene. Material: peripheral blood, obtained in a trial of Ad26.COV2.S vaccine versus placebo. The chain joins TRBV6-4 to TRBJ2-6; no D gene call is confident. The receptor was derived from a person between 18 and 59 years old who received the Ad26.COV2.S COVID-19 vaccine or a placebo. This receptor has the CDR3 CASSDASGANVLTF. The DNA reads TGTGCCAGCAGTGACGCCTCTGGGGCCAACGTCCTGACTTTC.